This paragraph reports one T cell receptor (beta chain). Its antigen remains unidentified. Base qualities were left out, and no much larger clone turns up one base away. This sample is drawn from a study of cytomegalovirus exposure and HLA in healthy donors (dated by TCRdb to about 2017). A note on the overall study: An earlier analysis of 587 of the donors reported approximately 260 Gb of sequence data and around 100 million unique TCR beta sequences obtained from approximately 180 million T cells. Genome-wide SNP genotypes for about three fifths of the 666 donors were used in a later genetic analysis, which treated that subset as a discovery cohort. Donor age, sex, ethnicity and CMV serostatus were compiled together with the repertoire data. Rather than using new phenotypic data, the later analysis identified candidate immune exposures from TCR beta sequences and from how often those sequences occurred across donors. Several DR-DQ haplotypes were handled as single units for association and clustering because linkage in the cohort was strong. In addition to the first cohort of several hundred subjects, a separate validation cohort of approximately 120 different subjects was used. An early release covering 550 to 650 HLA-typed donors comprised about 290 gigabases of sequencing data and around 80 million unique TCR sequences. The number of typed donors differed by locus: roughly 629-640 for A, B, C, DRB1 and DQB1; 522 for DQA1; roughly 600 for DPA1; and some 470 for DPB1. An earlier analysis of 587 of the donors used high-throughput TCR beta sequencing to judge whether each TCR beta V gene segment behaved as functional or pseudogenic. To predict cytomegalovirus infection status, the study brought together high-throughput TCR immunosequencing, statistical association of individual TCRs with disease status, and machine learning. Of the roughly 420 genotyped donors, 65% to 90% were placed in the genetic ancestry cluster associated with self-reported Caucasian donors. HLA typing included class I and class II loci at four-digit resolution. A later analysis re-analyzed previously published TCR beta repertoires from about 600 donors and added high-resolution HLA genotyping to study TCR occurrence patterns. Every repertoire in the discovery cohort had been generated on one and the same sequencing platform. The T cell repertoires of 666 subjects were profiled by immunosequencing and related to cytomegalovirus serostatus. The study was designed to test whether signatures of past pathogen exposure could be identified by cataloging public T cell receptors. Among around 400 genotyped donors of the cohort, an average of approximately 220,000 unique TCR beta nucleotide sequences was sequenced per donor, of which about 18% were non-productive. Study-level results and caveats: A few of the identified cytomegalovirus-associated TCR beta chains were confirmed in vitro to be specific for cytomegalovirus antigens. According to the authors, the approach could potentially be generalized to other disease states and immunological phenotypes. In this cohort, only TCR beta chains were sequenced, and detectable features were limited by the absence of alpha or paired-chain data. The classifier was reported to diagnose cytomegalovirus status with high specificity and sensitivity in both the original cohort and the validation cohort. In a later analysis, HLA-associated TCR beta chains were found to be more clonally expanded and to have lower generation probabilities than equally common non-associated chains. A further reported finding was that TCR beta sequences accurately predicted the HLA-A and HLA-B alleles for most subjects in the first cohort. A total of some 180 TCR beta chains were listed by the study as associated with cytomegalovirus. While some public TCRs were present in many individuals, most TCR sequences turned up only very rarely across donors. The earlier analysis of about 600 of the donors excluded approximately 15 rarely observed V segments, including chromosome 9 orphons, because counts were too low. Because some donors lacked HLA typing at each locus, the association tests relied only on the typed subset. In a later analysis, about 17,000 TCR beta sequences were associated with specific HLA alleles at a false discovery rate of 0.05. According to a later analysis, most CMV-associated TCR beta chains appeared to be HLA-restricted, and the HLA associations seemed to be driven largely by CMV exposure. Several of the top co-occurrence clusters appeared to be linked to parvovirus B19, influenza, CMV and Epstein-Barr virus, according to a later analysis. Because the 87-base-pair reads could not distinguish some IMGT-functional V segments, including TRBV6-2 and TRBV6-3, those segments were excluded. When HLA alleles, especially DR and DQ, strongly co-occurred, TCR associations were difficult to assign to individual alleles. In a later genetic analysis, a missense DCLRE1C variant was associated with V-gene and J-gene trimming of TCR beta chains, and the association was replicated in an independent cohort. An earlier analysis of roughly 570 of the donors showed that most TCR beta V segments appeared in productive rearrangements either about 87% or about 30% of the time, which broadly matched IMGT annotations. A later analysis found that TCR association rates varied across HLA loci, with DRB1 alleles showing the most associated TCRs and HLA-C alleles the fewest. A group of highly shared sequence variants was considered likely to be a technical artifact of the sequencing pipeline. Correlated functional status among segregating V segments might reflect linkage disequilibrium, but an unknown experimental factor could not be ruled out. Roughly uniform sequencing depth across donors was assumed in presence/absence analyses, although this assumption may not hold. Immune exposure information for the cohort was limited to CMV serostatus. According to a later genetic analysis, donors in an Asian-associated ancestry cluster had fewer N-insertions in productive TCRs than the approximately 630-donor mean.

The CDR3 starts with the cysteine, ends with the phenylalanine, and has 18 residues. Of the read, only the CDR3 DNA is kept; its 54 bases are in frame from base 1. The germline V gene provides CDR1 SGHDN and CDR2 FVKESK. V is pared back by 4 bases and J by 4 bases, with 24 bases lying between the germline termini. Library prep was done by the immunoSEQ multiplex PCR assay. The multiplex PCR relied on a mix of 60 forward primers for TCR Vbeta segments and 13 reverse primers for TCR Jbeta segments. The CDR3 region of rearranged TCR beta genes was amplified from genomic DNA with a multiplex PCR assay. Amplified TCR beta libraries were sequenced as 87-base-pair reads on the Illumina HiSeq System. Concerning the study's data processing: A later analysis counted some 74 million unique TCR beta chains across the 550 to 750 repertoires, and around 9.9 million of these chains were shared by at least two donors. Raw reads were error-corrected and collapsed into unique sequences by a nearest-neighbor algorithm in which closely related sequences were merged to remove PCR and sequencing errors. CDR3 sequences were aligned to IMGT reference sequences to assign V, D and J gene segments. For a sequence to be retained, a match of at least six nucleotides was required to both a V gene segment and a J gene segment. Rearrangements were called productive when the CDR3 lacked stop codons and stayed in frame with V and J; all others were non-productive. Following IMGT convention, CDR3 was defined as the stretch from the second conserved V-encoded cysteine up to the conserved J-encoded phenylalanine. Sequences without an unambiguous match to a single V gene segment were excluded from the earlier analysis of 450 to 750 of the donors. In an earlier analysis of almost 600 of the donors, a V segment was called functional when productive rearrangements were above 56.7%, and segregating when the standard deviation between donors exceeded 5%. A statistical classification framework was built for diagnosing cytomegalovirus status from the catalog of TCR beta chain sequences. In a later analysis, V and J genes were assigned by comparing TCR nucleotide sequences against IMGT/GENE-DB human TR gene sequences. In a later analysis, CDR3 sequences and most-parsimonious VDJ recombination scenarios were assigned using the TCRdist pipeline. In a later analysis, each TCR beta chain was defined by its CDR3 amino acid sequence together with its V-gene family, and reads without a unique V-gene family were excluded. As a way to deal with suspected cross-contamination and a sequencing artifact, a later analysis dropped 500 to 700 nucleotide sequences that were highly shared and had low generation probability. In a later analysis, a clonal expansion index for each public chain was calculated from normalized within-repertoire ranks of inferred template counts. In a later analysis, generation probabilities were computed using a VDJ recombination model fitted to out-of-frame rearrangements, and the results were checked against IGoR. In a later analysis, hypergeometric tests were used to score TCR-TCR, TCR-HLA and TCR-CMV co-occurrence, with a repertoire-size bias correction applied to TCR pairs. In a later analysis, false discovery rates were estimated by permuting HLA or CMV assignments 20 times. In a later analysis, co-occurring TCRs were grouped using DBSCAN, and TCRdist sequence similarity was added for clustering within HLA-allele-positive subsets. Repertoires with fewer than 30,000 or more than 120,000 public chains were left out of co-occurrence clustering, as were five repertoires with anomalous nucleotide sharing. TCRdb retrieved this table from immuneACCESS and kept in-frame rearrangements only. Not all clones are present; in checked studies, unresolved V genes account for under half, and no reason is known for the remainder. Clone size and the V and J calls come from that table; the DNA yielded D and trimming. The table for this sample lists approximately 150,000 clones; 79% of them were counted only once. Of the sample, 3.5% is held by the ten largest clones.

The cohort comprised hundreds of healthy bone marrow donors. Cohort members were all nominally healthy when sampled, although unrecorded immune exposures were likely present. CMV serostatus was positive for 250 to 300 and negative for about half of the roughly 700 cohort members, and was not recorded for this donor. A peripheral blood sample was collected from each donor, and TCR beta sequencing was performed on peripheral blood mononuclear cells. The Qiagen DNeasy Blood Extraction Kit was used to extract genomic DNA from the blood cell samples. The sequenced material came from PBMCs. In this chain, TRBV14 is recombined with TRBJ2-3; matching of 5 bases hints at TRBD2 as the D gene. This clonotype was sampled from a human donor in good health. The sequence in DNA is TGTGCCAGCAGCCCTCAATCGGACGCTGAGCGGAATTCAGATACGCAGTATTTT. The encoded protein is CASSPQSDAERNSDTQYF.